This T cell receptor (beta chain) was obtained from a study of blood T cells in healthy people across ages. Germline CDR1 and CDR2: SSHAT and FNYEAQ (reference sequence). The CDR3 sequence is 15 residues long. Trimming pared 8 bases from V and 2 bases from J, leaving 17 bases between. A second 7 to 11 cycle PCR used barcoded and J-beta primers. TCRdb redid the calling of the 5' RACE reads with MiXCR, one entry per CDR3 protein. This sample carries around 2 million distinct CDR3 sequences, about two fifths of them seen once, and the ten largest clones take roughly 23%. The sample comprised blood. The clonotype was recovered from a human donor in good health. This chain connects TRBV7-7 to TRBJ2-3, with D possibly TRBD2 on 6 matching bases. CDR3 nucleotide sequence: TGTGCCAGCGCCCTGGGAGGAGGTTCCACAGATACGCAGTATTTT. Translation: CASALGGGSTDTQYF.